The subject of this entry is one T cell receptor beta chain. The sample is drawn from a study of CD8+CD57+ T cells in acquired aplastic anemia. Study-level background: CD4+ and CD8+ cells, once sorted, gave DNA averaging about 3 ug. The average read count for CD4+ cells in healthy donors was 8.5 million to 12 million.

It was genomic DNA that served as the template for profiling TCR beta VDJ and CDR3. TCRdb used MiXCR to reprocess the reads, holding one entry per CDR3 protein. Seen here are around 170,000 distinct CDR3 sequences, 60% to 70% observed once, and the top ten hold about 50%. CDR3 length equals 15 residues. CDR1 LNHDA and CDR2 SQIVND come from the germline V gene (reference sequence). The V gene end was trimmed by 2 bases and the J gene end by 2 bases; junction bases not matched to a gene: 3. This receptor was identified in a human donor in good health. Material for sequencing was sorted CD4+, CD8+, or CD8+CD57+ T cells (not recorded which) from PBMCs. The chain employs TRBV19 and TRBJ1-5; 7 nucleotides line up with TRBD1. The DNA for the CDR3 is TGTGCCAGTAGTATAAGACAGGGCGGCAATCAGCCCCAGCATTTT. Translating it yields CASSIRQGGNQPQHF.